One sample yielded the 6 T cell receptor beta chains listed below, sequenced in a study of blood T cells in healthy people across ages. Alongside a J-beta primer mix, a sample-barcoded 5' primer served in a second PCR lasting about 7 to 12 cycles. TCRdb recomputed calls from the 5' RACE reads with MiXCR, one row per CDR3 protein. The sample lists 1.5 million to 2 million distinct CDR3 sequences, about 28% occurring once. The sample taken for sequencing was blood. Source of these receptors: a woman between 25 and 40 years old in good health.

This clonotype was picked up one time. This sequence joins TRBV18 and TRBJ2-7, with a possible D match to TRBD2 (5 bases). The CDR3 length is 14 residues. Looked up from germline, CDR1 is KGHSH and CDR2 is LQKENI. Trimming pared 6 bases from V and 5 bases from J, leaving 17 bases between. The CDR3 nucleotides read TGTGCCAGCTCTCCTCACCGGGTCGGGAACGAGCAGTACTTC. Residues: CASSPHRVGNEQYF.

This clonotype was picked up many times. The CDR3 region has the DNA TGTGCCAGCAGCCAAGGGACAGAAAACGACGAGCAGTACTTC. Translated, it gives CASSQGTENDEQYF. This rearrangement joins TRBV3-1 to TRBJ2-7, with D possibly matching TRBD1 (6 bases). The V end was cut by 1 base, the J end by 5 bases, with 12 bases between. There are 14 residues in the CDR3. Germline CDR1 and CDR2: LGHDT and YNNKEL (reference sequence).

The sample holds a few counts of this clonotype. The rearrangement links TRBV12-3 or TRBV12-4 to TRBJ2-1; the match to TRBD2 covers 10 bases. This CDR3 has 18 amino acids. V shed 2 bases, J shed 5 bases, and the junction held 12 bases outside the gene matches. CDR3 loop: CASSLTRLAGVSHNEQFF. In nucleotides, the CDR3 is TGTGCCAGCAGTTTAACCCGGCTAGCGGGAGTATCGCACAATGAGCAGTTCTTC.

There are many counts of this clonotype. The rearrangement links TRBV7-2 to TRBJ2-7, with TRBD2 matching over 10 bases. The CDR3 has 12 amino acids. The germline V gene has CDR1 SGHTA and CDR2 FQGNSA. The ends lost 7 bases at V and 3 bases at J; junction bases unmatched: 0. The CDR3 coding sequence is TGTGCCAGCACTAGCGGGGGCTACGAGCAGTACTTC. Protein product: CASTSGGYEQYF.

This clonotype was counted ten times or more. The V gene is TRBV20-1, the J gene TRBJ2-7; 7 nucleotides line up with TRBD1. With 1 base clipped from V and 5 bases from J, the junction kept 5 bases outside the gene matches. Germline CDR1 reads DFQATT; CDR2 reads SNEGSKA (reference sequence). The CDR3 runs to 13 residues. CDR3 loop: CSARADRDHEQYF. As DNA, the CDR3 is TGCAGTGCTAGAGCCGACAGGGATCACGAGCAGTACTTC.

The chain recombines TRBV12-3 or TRBV12-4 with TRBJ2-2, with D unclear. This CDR3 spans 15 amino acids. With 3 bases removed from V and 4 bases from J, the gap between germline ends came to 12 bases. In DNA, the CDR3 is TGTGCCAGCAGTTTTACAAACCCGGCCACCGGGGAGCTGTTTTTT. Amino acid sequence: CASSFTNPATGELFF.